This TCR beta chain derives from a study of T cells in Graves' hyperthyroidism and ophthalmopathy. What was amplified from RNA transcripts were TCR beta CDR3 regions. The HTBI primer set was used in a first-round RT-PCR of the TCR CDR3. Each CDR3 protein is one row after TCRdb ran MiXCR on the multiplex PCR reads. In the table there are roughly 300,000 distinct CDR3 sequences, 25% to 30% of which are singletons. The CDR3 is 16 amino acids. CDR1 and CDR2 (germline): SGHAT, FQNNGV. The ends lost 3 bases at V and 5 bases at J; junction bases unmatched: 3. The TCR originated in a man aged 35-49 years with Graves' hyperthyroidism that later progressed to Graves' ophthalmopathy. The chain has TRBV11-2 and TRBJ2-5; 16 nucleotides align to TRBD2. The sequenced sample consisted of blood. Here the CDR3 reads CASSLGTSGRGETQYF. CDR3 DNA: TGTGCCAGCAGCTTGGGGACTAGCGGGAGGGGGGAGACCCAGTACTTC.